The 6 T cell receptor beta chains given below trace back to one sample, sequenced in a study of T cells in Graves' hyperthyroidism and ophthalmopathy. Amplification yielded TCR beta CDR3 regions, with RNA transcripts as the source. An initial round of RT-PCR targeting the TCR CDR3 relied on the HTBI primer set. TCRdb re-called the multiplex PCR reads through MiXCR, storing one row per CDR3 protein. The sample yields some 580,000 distinct CDR3 sequences, about a sixth seen once. The sample taken for sequencing was blood. The receptor source for this set is a woman aged 40 to 50 with Graves' ophthalmopathy.

This clonotype occurred many times. The gene calls are TRBV20-1 and TRBJ2-5; D remains unclear. The CDR3 extends over 13 amino acids. Germline assignment: CDR1 DFQATT and CDR2 SNEGSKA (reference sequence). Trimming left V 6 bases short and J 1 base short, with 12 bases between. The CDR3 protein is CSATTRPQETQYF. CDR3 sequence (DNA): TGCAGTGCCACGACTCGGCCCCAAGAGACCCAGTACTTC.

For this clonotype: A much larger clone differs by one base, so this may be a read error. This chain links TRBV7-9 with TRBJ2-7, with TRBD2 matching over 7 bases. Germline V gene data show CDR1 as SEHNR and CDR2 as FQNEAQ (reference sequence). CDR3 length: 17 amino acids. The CDR3 sequence: CAISSSRGRGPTYEQYF. The CDR3 coding sequence is TGTGCCATCAGCTCATCGCGGGGGAGGGGCCCCACCTACGAGCAGTACTTC.

This clonotype has a count of ten or more. The V and J genes are TRBV20-1 and TRBJ2-3; the match to TRBD1 covers 11 bases. The CDR3 covers 13 residues. The V and J ends lost 8 bases and 5 bases, in that order; junction bases with no gene match: 6. The germline CDR1 and CDR2 sequences are DFQATT and SNEGSKA (reference sequence). Here the CDR3 reads CSPGQGAKDTQYF. CDR3 DNA sequence: TGCAGTCCAGGACAGGGGGCAAAAGATACGCAGTATTTT.

V is TRBV25-1 and J is TRBJ2-2, with unresolved D. CDR3 size: 15 residues. Germline-derived CDR1 and CDR2 are MGHDK and SYGVNS. The V end lost 3 bases, the J end lost 8 bases, and 16 bases lay between the germline ends. CDR3 sequence reads: CASSDPGHLGGELFF. The CDR3 DNA sequence: TGTGCCAGCAGTGACCCCGGGCACCTGGGGGGGGAGCTGTTTTTT.

V is TRBV25-1 and J is TRBJ2-4; 8 bases are shared with TRBD2. Matching the DNA end better, TRBJ2-1 makes the J call doubtful. This CDR3 is built from 13 residues. Germline V gene sequence: CDR1 MGHDK, CDR2 SYGVNS. Here the CDR3 DNA reads TGTGCCAGCAGTGAAACCGGGACTAGGGCTCAGTTCTTC. This sequence encodes CASSETGTRAQFF.

Points on this clonotype: This may be a read error: a much more frequent sequence differs by one nucleotide. V is TRBV20-1 and J is TRBJ1-2, with D maybe TRBD1 (5 bases). Germline CDR1 reads DFQATT; CDR2 reads SNEGSKA (reference sequence). CDR3 length: 13 amino acids. The CDR3 reads CSAPSDGHYGYAF. CDR3 DNA sequence: TGCAGTGCCCCATCTGACGGACACTATGGCTACGCCTTC.